Described below is a single TCR beta chain sequence and its context. Its cognate antigen is unknown. Indicated treatment: approximately 11-day PBMC culture with coronavirus spike peptide pools or control peptides (ViraFEST assay). Gathered ahead of the COVID-19 pandemic (2011-2018) were the CD4+ T cells of the unexposed donor. Fresh replacement IL-2 medium substituted for half the medium on days 3 and 7. Four cold-coronavirus spikes and SARS-CoV-2 S/N were the probes applied, cells permitting, to CD4+ T cells from unexposed donors. These data come from a study of vaccination and CD4 T cells after COVID-19. Germline V CDR1 and CDR2: SGHVS, FNYEAQ. The CDR3 loop spans 14 amino acids. V dropped 3 bases and J dropped 6 bases, with 9 bases sitting between them. Sequencing of cultured CD4+ T cell DNA used the Oncomine TCR Beta short-read assay. Each CDR3 protein gets one entry after TCRdb re-called the PCR reads with MiXCR. This sample yields roughly 5,300 distinct CDR3 sequences, of which 30% to 35% are seen a single time; roughly 25% belongs to the top ten.

Specimen: CD4+ T cells from blood, cultured in vitro. The chain links TRBV7-6 to TRBJ1-6; perhaps TRBD1 as D (6 bases). This TCR was recovered from a human donor in good health. The CDR3 loop is CASSFTGFNSPLHF. CDR3 DNA: TGTGCCAGCAGCTTTACAGGGTTTAATTCACCCCTCCACTTT.